Below, 4 T cell receptor beta chains from the same sample are listed, as sequenced in a study of memory B cells and T cells in multiple sclerosis. Assay: immunoSEQ multiplex PCR; the TCRdb copy retains only in-frame clones and omits some. The sample yields over 35,000 clones, approximately 80% seen once. Separate sequencing covered autoproliferating (CFSE-dim) and non-proliferating (CFSE-high) T cells from stimulus-free culture. Replicate wells were pooled after roughly 7 days of stimulus-free culture of 5x10^7 CFSE-labeled PBMCs. No antigen has been identified for these receptors. The specimen sequenced was PBMCs from blood kept in culture. The receptor source for this set is a human donor with multiple sclerosis.

In its sample, this clone was seen a few times. The chain employs TRBV18 and TRBJ2-3, with D perhaps being TRBD1 or TRBD2 (5 bases each). The CDR3 contains 13 residues. The V end was cut by 2 bases, the J end by 4 bases, with 7 bases between. Germline CDR1 KGHSH, CDR2 LQKENI. The CDR3 loop reads CASSPSGPDTQYF. In DNA, the CDR3 is TGTGCCAGCTCACCATCGGGGCCAGATACGCAGTATTTT. Drawing the rest from reference TRBV18 and TRBJ2-3, the complete variable domain is NAGVMQNPRHLVRRRGQEARLRCSPMKGHSHVYWYRQLPEEGLKFMVYLQKENIIDESGMPKERFSAEFPKEGPSILRIQQVVRGDSAAYFCASSPSGPDTQYFGPGTRLTVL.

This clone showed up just once. V gene TRBV5-1 combines with J gene TRBJ1-2, with D uncertain. CDR3 length: 13 amino acids. V was clipped by 4 bases and J by 8 bases, with 15 bases between them. CDR1 is SGHRS, CDR2 YFSETQ, per germline. The CDR3 spells CASSDTWTEGYTF. The CDR3 DNA follows: TGCGCCAGCAGCGATACTTGGACGGAGGGCTACACCTTC.

The rearrangement uses TRBV4-2 and TRBJ1-1, with D uncertain. The CDR3 consists of 12 residues. Germline CDR1 reads LGHNA; CDR2 reads YNFKEQ. Trimming removed 1 base at V and 6 bases at J, with 6 bases between. As DNA, the CDR3 is TGTGCCAGCAGCCAAGGACACCCTGAAGCTTTCTTT. Translating it yields CASSQGHPEAFF.

This clone has only one observation. This chain links TRBV10-3 with TRBJ1-4; a weak D match, TRBD1 (6 bases). Trimming removed 2 bases at V and 8 bases at J, with 18 bases between. Germline V gives CDR1 ENHRY, CDR2 SYGVKD. The CDR3 consists of 16 residues. In DNA form, the CDR3 reads TGTGCCATCAGTGAGGTTATGGGGGGCAGGGAAGAAAAACTGTTTTTT. This encodes CAISEVMGGREEKLFF.